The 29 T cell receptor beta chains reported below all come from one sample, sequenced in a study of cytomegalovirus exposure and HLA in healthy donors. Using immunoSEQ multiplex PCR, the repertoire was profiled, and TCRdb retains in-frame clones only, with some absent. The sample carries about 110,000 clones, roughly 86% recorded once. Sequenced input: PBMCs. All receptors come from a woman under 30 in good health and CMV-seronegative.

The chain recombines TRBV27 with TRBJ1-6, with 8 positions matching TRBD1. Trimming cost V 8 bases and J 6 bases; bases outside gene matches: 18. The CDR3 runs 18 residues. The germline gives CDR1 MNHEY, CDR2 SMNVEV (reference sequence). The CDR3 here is CASGLSETGVPLNSPLHF. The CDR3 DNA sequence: TGTGCCAGCGGCCTTAGCGAGACAGGGGTCCCTCTTAATTCACCCCTCCACTTT.

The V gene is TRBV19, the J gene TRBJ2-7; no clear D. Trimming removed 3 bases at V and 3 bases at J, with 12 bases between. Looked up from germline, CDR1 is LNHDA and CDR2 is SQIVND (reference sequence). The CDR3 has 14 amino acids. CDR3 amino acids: CASSMRPSLYEQYF. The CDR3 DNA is TGTGCCAGTAGTATGAGGCCGAGCCTCTACGAGCAGTACTTC.

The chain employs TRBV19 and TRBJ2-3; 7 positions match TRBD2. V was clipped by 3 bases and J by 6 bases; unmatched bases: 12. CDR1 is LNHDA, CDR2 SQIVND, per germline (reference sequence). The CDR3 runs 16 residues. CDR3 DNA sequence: TGTGCCAGTAGTATGAGCGGGGCCCGGGCCAGCGATACGCAGTATTTT. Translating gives CASSMSGARASDTQYF.

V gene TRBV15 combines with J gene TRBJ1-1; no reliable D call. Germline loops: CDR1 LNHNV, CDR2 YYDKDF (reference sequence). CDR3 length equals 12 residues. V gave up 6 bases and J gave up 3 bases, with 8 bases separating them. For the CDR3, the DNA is TGTGCCACCAGGGAACGGGACACTGAAGCTTTCTTT. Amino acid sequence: CATRERDTEAFF.

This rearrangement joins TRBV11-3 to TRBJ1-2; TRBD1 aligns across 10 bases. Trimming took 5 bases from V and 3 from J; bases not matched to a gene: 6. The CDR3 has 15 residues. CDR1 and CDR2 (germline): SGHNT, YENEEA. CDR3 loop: CASSLGTGEDYGYTF. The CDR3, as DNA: TGTGCCAGCAGCCTAGGGACAGGGGAGGACTATGGCTACACCTTC. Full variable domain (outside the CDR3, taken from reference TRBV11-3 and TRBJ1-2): EAGVVQSPRYKIIEKKQPVAFWCNPISGHNTLYWYLQNLGQGPELLIRYENEEAVDDSQLPKDRFSAERLKGVDSTLKIQPAELGDSAVYLCASSLGTGEDYGYTFGSGTRLTVV.

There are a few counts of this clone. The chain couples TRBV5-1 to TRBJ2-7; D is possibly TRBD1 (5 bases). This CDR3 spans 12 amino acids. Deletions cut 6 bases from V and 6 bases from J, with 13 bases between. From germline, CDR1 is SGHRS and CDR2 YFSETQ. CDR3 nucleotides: TGCGCCAGCAAAGACCAGGGTCCCGAGCAGTACTTC. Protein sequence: CASKDQGPEQYF. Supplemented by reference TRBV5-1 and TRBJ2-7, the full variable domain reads KAGVTQTPRYLIKTRGQQVTLSCSPISGHRSVSWYQQTPGQGLQFLFEYFSETQRNKGNFPGRFSGRQFSNSRSEMNVSTLELGDSALYLCASKDQGPEQYFGPGTRLTVT.

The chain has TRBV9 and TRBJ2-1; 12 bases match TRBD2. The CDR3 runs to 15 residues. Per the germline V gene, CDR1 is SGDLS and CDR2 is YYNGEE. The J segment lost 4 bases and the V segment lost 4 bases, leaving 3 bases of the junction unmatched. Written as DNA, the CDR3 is TGTGCCAGCAGCCCTCTAGCGGGGGGGTACAATGAGCAGTTCTTC. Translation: CASSPLAGGYNEQFF.

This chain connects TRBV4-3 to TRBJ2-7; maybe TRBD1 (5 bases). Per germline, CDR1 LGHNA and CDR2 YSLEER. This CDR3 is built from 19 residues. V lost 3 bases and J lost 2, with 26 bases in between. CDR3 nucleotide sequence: TGCGCCAGCAGCCATCCGTTAACGGTCAGGGTTCCCCTCGCCTACGAGCAGTACTTC. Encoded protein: CASSHPLTVRVPLAYEQYF.

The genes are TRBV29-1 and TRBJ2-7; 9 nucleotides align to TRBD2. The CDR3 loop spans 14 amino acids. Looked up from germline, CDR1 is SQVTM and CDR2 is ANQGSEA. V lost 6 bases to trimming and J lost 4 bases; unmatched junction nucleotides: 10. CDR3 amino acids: CSVIQSGGFYEQYF. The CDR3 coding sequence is TGCAGCGTGATCCAAAGCGGGGGGTTTTACGAGCAGTACTTC.

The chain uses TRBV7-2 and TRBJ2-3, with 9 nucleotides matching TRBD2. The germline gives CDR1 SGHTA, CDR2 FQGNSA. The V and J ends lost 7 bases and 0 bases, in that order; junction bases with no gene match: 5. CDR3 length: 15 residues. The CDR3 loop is CASTPSGTSTDTQYF. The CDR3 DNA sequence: TGTGCCAGCACCCCTAGCGGGACTAGCACAGATACGCAGTATTTT.

CDR3 coding DNA: TGCGCCACGCGGGAAGGCGAGCAGTACTTC. This encodes CATREGEQYF. The chain links TRBV10-2 to TRBJ2-7, with a possible D match to TRBD2 (6 bases). Trimming pared 10 bases from V and 6 bases from J, leaving 10 bases between. CDR1 is WSHSY and CDR2 is SAAADI in the germline V gene. This CDR3 has 10 amino acids.

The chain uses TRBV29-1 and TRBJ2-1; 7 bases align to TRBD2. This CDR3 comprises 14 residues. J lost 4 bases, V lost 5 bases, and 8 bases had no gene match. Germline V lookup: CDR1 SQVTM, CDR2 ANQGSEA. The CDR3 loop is CSVRRGSGYNEQFF. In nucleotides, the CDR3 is TGCAGCGTTAGGAGGGGTAGCGGGTACAATGAGCAGTTCTTC.

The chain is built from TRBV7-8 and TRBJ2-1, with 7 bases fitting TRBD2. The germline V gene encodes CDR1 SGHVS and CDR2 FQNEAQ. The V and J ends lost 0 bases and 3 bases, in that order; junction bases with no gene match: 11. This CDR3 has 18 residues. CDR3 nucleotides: TGTGCCAGCAGCTTAGCGCTTTTACCCAGCGGGGTCTACAATGAGCAGTTCTTC. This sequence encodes CASSLALLPSGVYNEQFF.

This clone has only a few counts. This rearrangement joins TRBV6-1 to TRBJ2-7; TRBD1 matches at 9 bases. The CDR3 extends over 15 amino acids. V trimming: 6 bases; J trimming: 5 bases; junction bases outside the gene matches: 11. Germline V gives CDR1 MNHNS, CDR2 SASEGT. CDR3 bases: TGTGCCAGCAGCGATGGAGGGACAGGGCCCGACGAGCAGTACTTC. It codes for CASSDGGTGPDEQYF.

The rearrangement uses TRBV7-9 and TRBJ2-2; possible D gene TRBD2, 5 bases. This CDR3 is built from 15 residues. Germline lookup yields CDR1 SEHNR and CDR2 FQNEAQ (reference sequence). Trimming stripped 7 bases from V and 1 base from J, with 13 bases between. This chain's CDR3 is CASTPPGWNTGELFF. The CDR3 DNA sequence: TGTGCCAGCACCCCCCCGGGGTGGAACACCGGGGAGCTGTTTTTT.

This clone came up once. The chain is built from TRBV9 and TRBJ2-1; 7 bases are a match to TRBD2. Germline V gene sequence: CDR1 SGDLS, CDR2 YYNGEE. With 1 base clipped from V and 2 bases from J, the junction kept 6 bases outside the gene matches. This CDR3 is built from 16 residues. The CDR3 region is CASSVPEAGAYNEQFF. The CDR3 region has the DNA TGTGCCAGCAGCGTACCCGAGGCGGGGGCCTACAATGAGCAGTTCTTC.

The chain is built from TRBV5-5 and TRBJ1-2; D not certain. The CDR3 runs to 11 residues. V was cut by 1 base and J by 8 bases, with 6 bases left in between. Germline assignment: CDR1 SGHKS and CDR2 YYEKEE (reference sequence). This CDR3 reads CASSLSGGYTF. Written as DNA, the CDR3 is TGTGCCAGCAGCTTGTCGGGGGGCTACACCTTC.

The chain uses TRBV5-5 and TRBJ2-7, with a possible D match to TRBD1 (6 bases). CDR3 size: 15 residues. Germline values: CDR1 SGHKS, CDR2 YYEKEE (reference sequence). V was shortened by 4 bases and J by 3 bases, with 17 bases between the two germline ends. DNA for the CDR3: TGTGCCAGCAGCGCGAGGACAGTGAGCAACTACGAGCAGTACTTC. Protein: CASSARTVSNYEQYF.

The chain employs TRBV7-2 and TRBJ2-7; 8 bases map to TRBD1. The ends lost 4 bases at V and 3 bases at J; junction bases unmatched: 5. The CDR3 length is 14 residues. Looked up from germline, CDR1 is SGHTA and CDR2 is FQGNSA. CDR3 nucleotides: TGTGCCAGCAGCTCCACCGGGACAGGCTACGAGCAGTACTTC. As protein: CASSSTGTGYEQYF.

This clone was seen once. The CDR3 nucleotides read TGTGCCAGCACCCTAAACCCGGGACAGGGGACAAATCAGCCCCAGCATTTT. It encodes CASTLNPGQGTNQPQHF. V gene TRBV28 combines with J gene TRBJ1-5, with 10 bases aligning to TRBD1. Trimming at V came to 7 bases and at J to 4 bases, leaving 13 bases not matched to a gene. The CDR3 is 17 residues long. Germline loops: CDR1 MDHEN, CDR2 SYDVKM.

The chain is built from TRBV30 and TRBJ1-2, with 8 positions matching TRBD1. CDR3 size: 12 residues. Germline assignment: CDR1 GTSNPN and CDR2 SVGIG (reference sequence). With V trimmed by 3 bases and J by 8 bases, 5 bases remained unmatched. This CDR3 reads CAWRTGVGGYTF. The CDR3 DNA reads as TGTGCCTGGAGGACAGGGGTCGGGGGCTACACCTTC.

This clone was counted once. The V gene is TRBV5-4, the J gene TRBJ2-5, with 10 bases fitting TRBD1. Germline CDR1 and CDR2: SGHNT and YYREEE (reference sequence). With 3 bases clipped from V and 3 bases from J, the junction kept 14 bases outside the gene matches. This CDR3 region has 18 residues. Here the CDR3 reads CASSSTGTGEFKEETQYF. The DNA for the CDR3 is TGTGCCAGCAGCTCAACCGGGACAGGGGAATTCAAGGAAGAGACCCAGTACTTC.

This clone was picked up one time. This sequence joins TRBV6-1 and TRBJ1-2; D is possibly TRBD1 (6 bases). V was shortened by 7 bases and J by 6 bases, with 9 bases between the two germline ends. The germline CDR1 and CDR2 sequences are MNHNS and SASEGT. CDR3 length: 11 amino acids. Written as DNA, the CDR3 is TGTGCCAGCAAGACAGGTCATGGCTACACCTTC. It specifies CASKTGHGYTF.

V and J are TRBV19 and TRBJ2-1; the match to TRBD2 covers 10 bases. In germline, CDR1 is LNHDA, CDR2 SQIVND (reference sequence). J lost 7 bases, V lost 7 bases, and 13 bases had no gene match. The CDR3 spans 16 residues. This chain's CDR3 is CASTASGRSGKNEQFF. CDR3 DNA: TGTGCCAGTACGGCTAGCGGGAGATCGGGTAAGAATGAGCAGTTCTTC.

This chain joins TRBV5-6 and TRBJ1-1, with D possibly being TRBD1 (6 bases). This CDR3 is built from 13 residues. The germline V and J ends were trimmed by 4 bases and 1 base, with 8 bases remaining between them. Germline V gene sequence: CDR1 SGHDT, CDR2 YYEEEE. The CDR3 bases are TGTGCCAGCAGCGTGACAGGGAACACTGAAGCTTTCTTT. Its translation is CASSVTGNTEAFF.

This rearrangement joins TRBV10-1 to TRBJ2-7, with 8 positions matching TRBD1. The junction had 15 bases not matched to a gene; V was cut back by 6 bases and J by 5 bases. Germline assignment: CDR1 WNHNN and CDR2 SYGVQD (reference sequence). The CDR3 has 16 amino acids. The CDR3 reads CASSDLGQGGQDEQYF. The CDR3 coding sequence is TGCGCCAGCAGCGATCTCGGACAGGGCGGGCAGGACGAGCAGTACTTC.

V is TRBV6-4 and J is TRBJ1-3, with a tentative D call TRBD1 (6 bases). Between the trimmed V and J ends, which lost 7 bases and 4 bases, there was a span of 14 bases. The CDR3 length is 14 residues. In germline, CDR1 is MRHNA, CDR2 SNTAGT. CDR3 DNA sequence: TGTGCCAGCAAGACAGGTTCCGACGGAAACACCATATATTTT. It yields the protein CASKTGSDGNTIYF.

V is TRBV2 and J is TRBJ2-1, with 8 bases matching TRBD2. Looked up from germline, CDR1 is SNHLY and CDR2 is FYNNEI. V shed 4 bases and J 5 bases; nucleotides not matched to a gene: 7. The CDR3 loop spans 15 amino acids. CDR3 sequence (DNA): TGTGCCAGCAGTGCCTTCCGCGGGGGGCACAATGAGCAGTTCTTC. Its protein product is CASSAFRGGHNEQFF. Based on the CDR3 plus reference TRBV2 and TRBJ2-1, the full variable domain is EPEVTQTPSHQVTQMGQEVILRCVPISNHLYFYWYRQILGQKVEFLVSFYNNEISEKSEIFDDQFSVERPDGSNFTLKIRSTKLEDSAMYFCASSAFRGGHNEQFFGPGTRLTVL.

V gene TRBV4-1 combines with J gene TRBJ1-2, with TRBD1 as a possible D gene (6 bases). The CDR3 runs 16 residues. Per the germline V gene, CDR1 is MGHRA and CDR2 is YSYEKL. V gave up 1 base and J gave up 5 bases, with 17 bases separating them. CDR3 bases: TGCGCCAGCAGCCAAGGAACCGGGACACCCATTTATGGCTACACCTTC. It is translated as CASSQGTGTPIYGYTF.